Presented here are 31 T cell receptor beta chains from one specimen sequenced in a study of T cell responses to AZD1222 COVID-19 vaccine. Only in-frame clones appear in the TCRdb table, and some are missing; sequencing was by immunoSEQ multiplex PCR. Of about 94,000 clones detected, less than 85% appear once; the ten largest clones hold more than 4%. The sequencing used peripheral blood, collected 28 days after the second AZD1222 dose. The receptors derive from an adult who received the AZD1222 COVID-19 vaccine.

The CDR3: CATSDPGQGGPDTQYF. CDR3 sequence (DNA): TGTGCCACCAGTGACCCTGGACAGGGAGGCCCAGATACGCAGTATTTT. The genes are TRBV24-1 and TRBJ2-3, with 8 nucleotides matching TRBD1. Germline V gene data show CDR1 as KGHDR and CDR2 as SFDVKD. CDR3 size: 16 residues. The junction had 9 bases not matched to a gene; V was cut back by 4 bases and J by 4 bases.

V gene TRBV15 combines with J gene TRBJ2-2; D is perhaps TRBD1 (5 bases). V was pared by 1 base and J by 4 bases, with 13 bases between. This CDR3 contains 16 residues. Germline-derived CDR1 and CDR2 are LNHNV and YYDKDF (reference sequence). CDR3 bases: TGTGCCACCAGCAGAGCGGTAGGGGTTGGCACCGGGGAGCTGTTTTTT. It codes for CATSRAVGVGTGELFF.

The CDR3 loop is CASSFGPPDGYTF. The CDR3 bases are TGTGCCAGCAGTTTCGGGCCGCCGGATGGCTACACCTTC. The genes are TRBV5-5 and TRBJ1-2; D remains ambiguous. Trimming stripped 5 bases from V and 6 bases from J, with 14 bases between. Germline V gene lookup returns CDR1 SGHKS and CDR2 YYEKEE (reference sequence). This CDR3 region has 13 residues.

The genes are TRBV19 and TRBJ1-1; D not resolved. CDR1 is LNHDA, CDR2 SQIVND, per germline (reference sequence). Trimming removed 9 bases at V and 3 bases at J, with 20 bases between. This CDR3 has 15 residues. The CDR3 loop is CARRKRSEEDTEAFF. The CDR3 DNA follows: TGTGCCAGACGGAAAAGGTCAGAGGAAGACACTGAAGCTTTCTTT.

This chain links TRBV5-1 with TRBJ2-3; 9 bases line up with TRBD1. Per germline, CDR1 SGHRS and CDR2 YFSETQ. V lost 1 base, J lost 3 bases, and 21 bases stayed unmatched. The CDR3 covers 21 residues. CDR3 nucleotide sequence: TGCGCCAGCAGCTTGATGGGGATGAGCCGGGACAGGGAAAGACCAACAGATACGCAGTATTTT. Its protein is CASSLMGMSRDRERPTDTQYF.

The chain couples TRBV7-2 to TRBJ2-7, with TRBD2 matching 10 bases. With 6 bases clipped from V and 3 bases from J, the junction kept 5 bases outside the gene matches. Germline lookup yields CDR1 SGHTA and CDR2 FQGNSA. The CDR3 sequence is 14 residues long. The CDR3 DNA reads as TGTGCCAGCAGTTATCTAGCGGGGGTCTACGAGCAGTACTTC. Protein product: CASSYLAGVYEQYF.

This clone is a singleton in its sample. The DNA for the CDR3 is TGTGCCCCAGTCGCGGGGGGCCCCCCAGATACGCAGTATTTT. Translated, it gives CAPVAGGPPDTQYF. This chain joins TRBV30 and TRBJ2-3; the match to TRBD2 covers 8 bases. V lost 8 bases, J lost 4 bases, and 11 bases stayed unmatched. The CDR3 totals 14 residues. CDR1 is GTSNPN and CDR2 is SVGIG in the germline V gene (reference sequence). The entire variable domain, with the rest obtained from reference TRBV30 and TRBJ2-3, is as follows: SQTIHQWPATLVQPVGSPLSLECTVEGTSNPNLYWYRQAAGRGLQLLFYSVGIGQISSEVPQNLSASRPQDRQFILSSKKLLLSDSGFYLCAPVAGGPPDTQYFGPGTRLTVL.

The chain has TRBV5-1 and TRBJ2-7; 7 nucleotides agree with TRBD2. CDR1 is SGHRS and CDR2 is YFSETQ in the germline V gene. Trimming took 3 bases from V and 3 from J; bases not matched to a gene: 9. The CDR3 covers 15 residues. In DNA form, the CDR3 reads TGCGCCAGCAGCTCGTCCTCCCTAGCGGACTACGAGCAGTACTTC. Its protein is CASSSSSLADYEQYF.

The chain uses TRBV5-8 and TRBJ1-3; the D gene is possibly TRBD1 (5 bases). Trimming took 2 bases from V and 4 from J, leaving 19 bases between them. Germline V CDR1 and CDR2: SGHTS, YDEGEE. This CDR3 is built from 17 residues. The CDR3 nucleotides are TGTGCCAGCAGCTTAGGTATTCAGGGTCCGACCGGAAACACCATATATTTT. Translating it yields CASSLGIQGPTGNTIYF.

V gene TRBV3-1 (or the pseudogene TRBV3-2) combines with J gene TRBJ2-3; 9 positions agree with TRBD2. Germline loops: CDR1 LGHDT, CDR2 YNNKEL (reference sequence). This CDR3 spans 16 amino acids. Trimming at V came to 4 bases and at J to 5 bases, leaving 10 bases not matched to a gene. The CDR3 region has the DNA TGTGCCAGCAGCCCTCGGGGCGGGGGGGCCGGAGATACGCAGTATTTT. This encodes CASSPRGGGAGDTQYF.

The chain uses TRBV18 and TRBJ2-3; 14 bases fit TRBD2. In germline, CDR1 is KGHSH, CDR2 LQKENI. J was trimmed by 5 bases and V by 6 bases; bases with no gene match: 10. This CDR3 comprises 17 residues. CDR3 coding DNA: TGTGCCAGCTCGTTGGGACTAGCGGGAGCGGTTGAAGATACGCAGTATTTT. Its protein is CASSLGLAGAVEDTQYF.

The genes are TRBV9 and TRBJ2-1; 12 bases fit TRBD2. The CDR3 is 17 amino acids. CDR1 is SGDLS and CDR2 is YYNGEE in the germline V gene. Trimming cost V 0 bases and J 9 bases; bases outside gene matches: 10. The chain's CDR3 is CASSVGLAGAMRVEQFF. Written as DNA, the CDR3 is TGTGCCAGCAGCGTAGGACTAGCGGGGGCCATGCGGGTTGAGCAGTTCTTC.

The rearrangement joins TRBV6-1 to TRBJ2-3; possibly TRBD1 for D (6 bases). V was trimmed by 2 bases and J by 0 bases, leaving 9 bases between them. The germline V gene has CDR1 MNHNS and CDR2 SASEGT. There are 15 residues in the CDR3. The CDR3 sequence is CASSEKDRSTDTQYF. CDR3 nucleotides: TGTGCCAGCAGTGAAAAAGACAGGAGCACAGATACGCAGTATTTT.

The rearrangement links TRBV6-6 to TRBJ2-4; the D is unclear. Germline CDR1 reads MNHNY; CDR2 reads SVGAGI (reference sequence). The V gene lost 2 bases and the J gene lost 0 bases, with 11 bases spanning the gap. This CDR3 spans 16 amino acids. The CDR3 nucleotides are TGTGCCAGCAGTTACGGCACCTTTCTAGCCAAAAACATTCAGTACTTC. Amino acid sequence: CASSYGTFLAKNIQYF.

The V call is TRBV5-1, the J call TRBJ1-1, with a weak D call TRBD1 (6 bases). The CDR3 loop spans 16 amino acids. The V gene's germline CDR1 is SGHRS and CDR2 YFSETQ. V lost 4 bases, J lost 3 bases, and 19 bases lay in between. The CDR3 region is CASSVYRDASDTEAFF. The CDR3, as DNA: TGCGCCAGCAGCGTCTACAGGGACGCATCGGACACTGAAGCTTTCTTT.

This chain joins TRBV20-1 and TRBJ2-7; D call uncertain. The CDR3 has 10 amino acids. Per germline, CDR1 DFQATT and CDR2 SNEGSKA (reference sequence). The V gene lost 4 bases and the J gene lost 5 bases, with 6 bases spanning the gap. CDR3 nucleotide sequence: TGCAGTGCTACCCAACACGAGCAGTACTTC. It codes for CSATQHEQYF.

The chain carries TRBV28 and TRBJ2-2; D not resolved. Germline loops: CDR1 MDHEN, CDR2 SYDVKM. V lost 6 bases to trimming and J lost 1 base, with 9 bases between them. CDR3 length: 14 amino acids. CDR3 sequence: CASSWAGNTGELFF. CDR3 in DNA: TGTGCCAGCAGCTGGGCAGGGAACACCGGGGAGCTGTTTTTT.

This chain joins TRBV20-1 and TRBJ1-1; D gene uncertain. Trimming left V 3 bases short and J 5 bases short, with 7 bases between. CDR1 and CDR2 (germline): DFQATT, SNEGSKA (reference sequence). The CDR3 length is 11 residues. As DNA, the CDR3 is TGCAGTGCTAGTTTTCAGACTGAAGCTTTCTTT. Protein product: CSASFQTEAFF.

The chain recombines TRBV3-1 (or the pseudogene TRBV3-2) with TRBJ2-7; D perhaps matches TRBD2 (6 bases). This CDR3 contains 15 residues. The germline CDR1 and CDR2 sequences are LGHDT and YNNKEL (reference sequence). The V and J ends lost 4 bases and 9 bases respectively, with 22 bases between them. DNA of the CDR3: TGTGCCAGCAGCCCGGGGGTCAAGGGCTCCTCTGGGCAGTACTTC. Protein product: CASSPGVKGSSGQYF.

The chain recombines TRBV19 with TRBJ1-1; 10 bases fit TRBD1. Germline V gives CDR1 LNHDA, CDR2 SQIVND (reference sequence). The CDR3 extends over 14 amino acids. The V and J ends lost 9 bases and 1 base, in that order; junction bases with no gene match: 5. In nucleotides, the CDR3 is TGTGCCAGCTGGGACAGGGGTGGGAACACTGAAGCTTTCTTT. Protein product: CASWDRGGNTEAFF.

The J gene is TRBJ1-6, the V gene TRBV5-4; 8 bases are a match to TRBD1. Germline V gives CDR1 SGHNT, CDR2 YYREEE (reference sequence). The junction had 8 bases not matched to a gene; V was cut back by 0 bases and J by 0 bases. The CDR3 is 19 amino acids. CDR3 DNA sequence: TGTGCCAGCAGCTTGGGACCCGGACAGGGCGGCTCCTATAATTCACCCCTCCACTTT. Its translation: CASSLGPGQGGSYNSPLHF.

The V gene is TRBV5-1, the J gene TRBJ2-7; TRBD2 aligns across 9 bases. Per the germline V gene, CDR1 is SGHRS and CDR2 is YFSETQ. The CDR3 length is 15 residues. J was trimmed by 2 bases and V by 4 bases; bases with no gene match: 7. The CDR3 spells CASSSTSGSTYEQYF. The CDR3 DNA reads TGCGCCAGCAGCAGCACTAGCGGGTCAACCTACGAGCAGTACTTC.

This CDR3 reads CASSLYGQGATEAFF. Here the CDR3 DNA reads TGTGCCAGCAGCTTGTACGGACAGGGGGCCACTGAAGCTTTCTTT. The chain has TRBV5-6 and TRBJ1-1; 11 bases line up with TRBD1. The CDR3 extends over 15 amino acids. Germline V lookup: CDR1 SGHDT, CDR2 YYEEEE. V shed 1 base, J shed 4 bases, and the junction held 3 bases outside the gene matches. The full variable domain, in which reference TRBV5-6 and TRBJ1-1 provide the parts outside the CDR3, is DAGVTQSPTHLIKTRGQQVTLRCSPKSGHDTVSWYQQALGQGPQFIFQYYEEEERQRGNFPDRFSGHQFPNYSSELNVNALLLGDSALYLCASSLYGQGATEAFFGQGTRLTVV.

A remark on this clone: An end of the junction differs from the germline gene, which may be a read error. The chain recombines TRBV6-6 with TRBJ2-5; unclear D gene. The germline gives CDR1 MNHNY, CDR2 SVGAGI (reference sequence). The CDR3 has 16 residues. CDR3 DNA: TGTGCCAGCAGTTTAGGCCTAGGTCAGGAGCAAGGGACCCAGTACTTC. Amino acids: CASSLGLGQEQGTQYF.

This clone has a single count. J is TRBJ2-3 and V is TRBV3-1 (or the pseudogene TRBV3-2); D call uncertain. Looked up from germline, CDR1 is LGHDT and CDR2 is YNNKEL (reference sequence). This CDR3 has 13 residues. V shed 4 bases and J shed 5 bases, with 10 bases lying between them. CDR3 sequence (DNA): TGTGCCAGCAGCCTCGGACCAAAAGATACGCAGTATTTT. Translated, it gives CASSLGPKDTQYF.

This chain uses TRBV5-6 with TRBJ1-2; D gene uncertain. V shed 0 bases and J shed 8 bases, with 17 bases lying between them. The CDR3 is 15 residues long. Germline assignment: CDR1 SGHDT and CDR2 YYEEEE. The CDR3 loop reads CASSLAITSLGGYTF. CDR3 nucleotides: TGTGCCAGCAGCTTGGCCATCACATCCCTGGGCGGCTACACCTTC. The variable domain in full, with the rest retrieved from reference TRBV5-6 and TRBJ1-2, is DAGVTQSPTHLIKTRGQQVTLRCSPKSGHDTVSWYQQALGQGPQFIFQYYEEEERQRGNFPDRFSGHQFPNYSSELNVNALLLGDSALYLCASSLAITSLGGYTFGSGTRLTVV.

The gene calls are TRBV1 and TRBJ1-2; the D call in the table, TRBD1, was not verified against the DNA. TRBV1 is termed a pseudogene. The CDR3 extends over 14 amino acids. The CDR3 here is CTSSQEWDRAGYTF. DNA of the CDR3: TGCACCAGCAGCCAAGAGTGGGACAGGGCCGGCTACACCTTC.

V and J are TRBV5-1 and TRBJ2-2; D not resolved. Germline V CDR1 and CDR2: SGHRS, YFSETQ. CDR3 length: 14 amino acids. V lost 0 bases and J 4 bases, leaving 7 bases between the germline ends. The CDR3 loop is CASSLGTGTGELFF. In DNA, the CDR3 is TGCGCCAGCAGCTTGGGGACGGGCACCGGGGAGCTGTTTTTT.

This chain uses TRBV7-2 with TRBJ1-2; D is undetermined. Germline CDR1 and CDR2: SGHTA and FQGNSA. The CDR3 has 14 amino acids. CDR3 bases: TGTGCTACGTCCGCTTCTCCGTACCTCGAGGGCTACACCTTC. Its protein product is CATSASPYLEGYTF.

The table lists this clone with a count of one. This sequence joins TRBV20-1 and TRBJ1-1, with D possibly TRBD1 on 6 matching bases. Per germline, CDR1 DFQATT and CDR2 SNEGSKA (reference sequence). Trimming stripped 3 bases from V and 1 base from J, with 12 bases between. The CDR3 totals 14 residues. The DNA for the CDR3 is TGCAGTGCTAGTGGTTGGGGACAGAACACTGAAGCTTTCTTT. Translated, it gives CSASGWGQNTEAFF.

V is TRBV6-2 or TRBV6-3 and J is TRBJ2-7; 7 bases are a match to TRBD1. There are 12 residues in the CDR3. The ends lost 5 bases at V and 6 bases at J; junction bases unmatched: 4. Germline loops: CDR1 MNHEY, CDR2 SVGEGT. The CDR3 DNA follows: TGTGCCAGCAGTACTCGGACAGGCGAGCAGTACTTC. Translation: CASSTRTGEQYF.